This T cell receptor beta chain came from a study of T-cell reconstitution after alpha-beta-depleted transplantation in children. Notes on the study in general: A year had passed since transplant, and T-cell counts and diversity by then came mostly from newly produced T cells. Expanded graft clones numbering several hundred reportedly gave rise to alpha-beta T cells about two months after transplant. Some patients owed their high day-60 TCRbeta diversity to surviving recipient T cells and thymic progenitors.

It was with unique molecular identifiers that the TCRbeta library was prepared. TCRdb processed the PCR reads anew with MiXCR; each CDR3 protein has one entry. The sample has around 240,000 distinct CDR3 sequences, 8.2% seen once. This CDR3 is built from 13 residues. V trimming: 4 bases; J trimming: 3 bases; junction bases outside the gene matches: 2. Germline V lookup: CDR1 MDHEN, CDR2 SYDVKM. This clonotype came up many times. What it recognizes is unknown. This chain uses TRBV28 with TRBJ1-1; 7 nucleotides agree with TRBD1. The TCR sequence derives from a male patient younger than 18 who had a stem cell transplant for acute lymphoblastic leukemia, so the T cells may come from the graft donor. The material sequenced was PBMCs, mostly from graft donor cells, taken 180 days after TCRalphabeta/CD19-depleted stem cell transplant. The CDR3 spells CASSYRGHTEAFF. CDR3 nucleotides: TGTGCCAGCAGTTACAGGGGTCACACTGAAGCTTTCTTT.